This TCR beta chain derives from a study of blood T cell repertoires in COVID-19. Method: immunoSEQ multiplex PCR; TCRdb's copy keeps in-frame clones and lacks some. The data hold over 150,000 clones, with roughly nine tenths observed a single time. The length of the CDR3 is 17 residues. Trimming cost V 1 base and J 6 bases; bases outside gene matches: 14. The V gene's germline CDR1 is LGHDT and CDR2 YNNKEL (reference sequence). This clone was seen just once. Source material: peripheral blood. This receptor was taken from a man aged 50-59 years with acute or convalescent COVID-19. The chain has TRBV3-1 (or the pseudogene TRBV3-2) and TRBJ1-2; 7 bases fit TRBD1. The CDR3 sequence: CASSQGSTGQGDDGYTF. The CDR3 nucleotides read TGTGCCAGCAGCCAAGGGTCAACCGGGCAGGGGGATGATGGCTACACCTTC.